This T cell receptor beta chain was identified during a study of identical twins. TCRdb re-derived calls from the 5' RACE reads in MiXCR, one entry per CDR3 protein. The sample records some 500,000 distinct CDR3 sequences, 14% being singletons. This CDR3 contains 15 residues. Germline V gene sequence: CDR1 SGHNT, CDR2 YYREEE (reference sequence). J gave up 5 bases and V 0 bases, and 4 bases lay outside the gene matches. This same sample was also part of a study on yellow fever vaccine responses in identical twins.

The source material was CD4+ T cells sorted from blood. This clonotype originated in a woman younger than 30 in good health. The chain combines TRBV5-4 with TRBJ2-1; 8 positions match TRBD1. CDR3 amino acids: CASSLAGQDHNEQFF. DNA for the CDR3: TGTGCCAGCAGCTTGGCGGGACAGGACCACAATGAGCAGTTCTTC.